This TCR beta chain originates from a study of cytomegalovirus exposure and HLA in healthy donors. CDR1 is SQVTM, CDR2 ANQGSEA, per germline. The CDR3 contains 13 residues. With 6 bases clipped from V and 6 bases from J, the junction kept 7 bases outside the gene matches. 60 Vbeta and 13 Jbeta primers were used in PCR. Assay: immunoSEQ multiplex PCR; the TCRdb copy retains only in-frame clones and omits some. The data show tens of thousands of clones, approximately 55% seen once. There was no recording of CMV serostatus for this donor. This sequence was found in a human donor in good health. Sequenced input: PBMCs. This chain links TRBV29-1 with TRBJ2-1; 8 nucleotides match TRBD1. CDR3 protein: CSVRRTGSNEQFF. CDR3 DNA: TGCAGCGTACGCCGGACAGGGAGCAATGAGCAGTTCTTC.